This TCR beta chain stems from a study of T cell responses to AZD1222 COVID-19 vaccine. Study results and caveats: Repertoire samples came only from after the peak T cell response.

V lost 5 bases to trimming and J lost 6 bases, with 17 bases between them. The CDR3 consists of 15 residues. The germline V gene encodes CDR1 SGHTA and CDR2 FQGNSA. Profiling relied on immunoSEQ multiplex PCR, and the TCRdb table lists in-frame clones only, not all of them. This table has fewer than 250,000 clones, 90% to 95% appearing once. Regarding this clone: The antigen is undetermined.

Specimen: peripheral blood, collected on day 0 of MenACWY control vaccination. This TCR derives from an adult in good health. This chain links TRBV7-2 with TRBJ1-5; D might be TRBD1 (5 bases). DNA of the CDR3: TGTGCCAGCAGCCCCCTGTTTGGAGGGGTTCAGCCCCAGCATTTT. It translates to CASSPLFGGVQPQHF.